What follows are 21 T cell receptor beta chains derived from one specimen sequenced in a study of graft-versus-host responses after intestinal transplantation. TCRdb's copy holds only in-frame clones and misses some; the assay was immunoSEQ multiplex PCR. Of roughly 13,000 clones listed, approximately 85% are singletons. This specimen consisted of PBMCs, obtained after intestinal transplantation. These receptors were collected from a human patient who received an intestinal transplant, so some T cells may come from the graft donor.

The chain links TRBV28 to TRBJ2-1; D may be TRBD1 (5 bases). This CDR3 has 15 residues. Trimming removed 5 bases at V and 1 base at J, with 12 bases between. From germline, CDR1 is MDHEN and CDR2 SYDVKM. CDR3 amino acids: CASSLPPGSYNEQFF. In nucleotides, the CDR3 is TGTGCCAGCAGTCTCCCGCCAGGGTCCTACAATGAGCAGTTCTTC.

V and J are TRBV7-8 and TRBJ2-5; D may be TRBD1 or TRBD2 (7 bases each). Germline V gene data show CDR1 as SGHVS and CDR2 as FQNEAQ. The CDR3 runs to 14 residues. Deletions cut 8 bases from V and 2 bases from J, with 15 bases between. CDR3 amino acids: CASWGGTAQETQYF. The DNA of the CDR3 is TGTGCCAGCTGGGGAGGGACAGCGCAAGAGACCCAGTACTTC.

V and J are TRBV5-6 and TRBJ2-3, with 9 bases lining up with TRBD1. Germline V gene data show CDR1 as SGHDT and CDR2 as YYEEEE. The CDR3 length is 17 residues. V was clipped by 4 bases and J by 2 bases; unmatched bases: 11. CDR3 residues: CASSAGTGWDLTDTQYF. CDR3 in DNA: TGTGCCAGCAGCGCAGGGACAGGGTGGGACCTCACAGATACGCAGTATTTT. Full variable domain (missing parts from reference TRBV5-6 and TRBJ2-3): DAGVTQSPTHLIKTRGQQVTLRCSPKSGHDTVSWYQQALGQGPQFIFQYYEEEERQRGNFPDRFSGHQFPNYSSELNVNALLLGDSALYLCASSAGTGWDLTDTQYFGPGTRLTVL.

This chain links TRBV6-5 with TRBJ2-7; 8 bases map to TRBD2. V lost 4 bases and J lost 6; bases outside the gene matches: 8. The CDR3 has 14 amino acids. Germline lookup yields CDR1 MNHEY and CDR2 SVGAGI. Here the CDR3 reads CASSFRAGAGEQYF. DNA of the CDR3: TGTGCCAGCAGTTTCCGAGCGGGAGCTGGCGAGCAGTACTTC.

The genes are TRBV5-1 and TRBJ1-2; 9 bases fit TRBD1. J was trimmed by 2 bases and V by 7 bases; bases with no gene match: 6. The germline V gene has CDR1 SGHRS and CDR2 YFSETQ. This CDR3 spans 14 amino acids. This chain's CDR3 is CASSGQGGNYGYTF. DNA of the CDR3: TGCGCCAGCTCGGGACAGGGAGGGAACTATGGCTACACCTTC.

The chain employs TRBV6-5 and TRBJ1-2; unclear D gene. The CDR3 has 11 amino acids. Trimming stripped 4 bases from V and 4 bases from J, with 4 bases between. Germline V gene lookup returns CDR1 MNHEY and CDR2 SVGAGI. CDR3 bases: TGTGCCAGCAGTTGGGGCTATGGCTACACCTTC. Translating gives CASSWGYGYTF.

This chain joins TRBV5-6 and TRBJ2-7; D uncertain. The CDR3 length is 16 residues. V lost 0 bases and J lost 2, with 15 bases in between. CDR1 and CDR2 from the germline V gene are SGHDT and YYEEEE. CDR3: CASSLVSDTKPYEQYF. The DNA for the CDR3 is TGTGCCAGCAGCTTGGTCTCAGATACCAAGCCCTACGAGCAGTACTTC.

Only one count was recorded for this clone. The J gene is TRBJ1-1, the V gene TRBV28, with TRBD1 matching 10 bases. This CDR3 comprises 16 residues. With 6 bases clipped from V and 0 bases from J, the junction kept 7 bases outside the gene matches. Germline V gene sequence: CDR1 MDHEN, CDR2 SYDVKM. In nucleotides, the CDR3 is TGTGCCAGCAGCCGGGACAGGGGCGTAATGAACACTGAAGCTTTCTTT. Translating gives CASSRDRGVMNTEAFF. Looking up the rest from reference TRBV28 and TRBJ1-1 gives the full variable domain: DVKVTQSSRYLVKRTGEKVFLECVQDMDHENMFWYRQDPGLGLRLIYFSYDVKMKEKGDIPEGYSVSREKKERFSLILESASTNQTSMYLCASSRDRGVMNTEAFFGQGTRLTVV.

The J gene is TRBJ2-3, the V gene TRBV29-1; D remains unclear. Trimming took off 3 bases at V and 3 bases at J, with 4 bases between the two ends. CDR3 length: 11 residues. Germline V gives CDR1 SQVTM, CDR2 ANQGSEA. Written as DNA, the CDR3 is TGCAGCGTTGAGATGACAGATACGCAGTATTTT. Its protein product is CSVEMTDTQYF.

The chain carries TRBV2 and TRBJ1-2; 9 bases fit TRBD1. V lost 7 bases, J lost 4 bases, and 7 bases stayed unmatched. Germline CDR1 SNHLY, CDR2 FYNNEI. The CDR3 sequence is 14 residues long. The CDR3: CASKRTGDAYGYTF. For the CDR3, the DNA is TGTGCCAGCAAGAGGACAGGGGACGCCTATGGCTACACCTTC.

The CDR3: CASSLGTQDYGYTF. CDR3 bases: TGTGCCAGCAGCTTAGGGACGCAAGACTATGGCTACACCTTC. V is TRBV11-2 and J is TRBJ1-2; D is unclear. Germline V gene lookup returns CDR1 SGHAT and CDR2 FQNNGV. This CDR3 is 14 amino acids long. V lost 1 base to trimming and J lost 3 bases, with 9 bases between them. The entire variable domain, with the rest obtained from reference TRBV11-2 and TRBJ1-2, is as follows: EAGVAQSPRYKIIEKRQSVAFWCNPISGHATLYWYQQILGQGPKLLIQFQNNGVVDDSQLPKDRFSAERLKGVDSTLKIQPAKLEDSAVYLCASSLGTQDYGYTFGSGTRLTVV.

The chain joins TRBV15 to TRBJ2-6; D is unclear. The CDR3 has 16 amino acids. The germline V and J ends were trimmed by 0 bases and 0 bases, with 6 bases remaining between them. Germline V gene sequence: CDR1 LNHNV, CDR2 YYDKDF (reference sequence). CDR3 loop: CATSRDLDSGANVLTF. The CDR3 nucleotides read TGTGCCACCAGCAGAGATTTAGACTCTGGGGCCAACGTCCTGACTTTC.

V and J are TRBV5-1 and TRBJ1-5; no firm D call. This CDR3 comprises 18 residues. Trimming took off 4 bases at V and 5 bases at J, with 25 bases between the two ends. Germline CDR1 reads SGHRS; CDR2 reads YFSETQ. This chain's CDR3 is CASSPRRESRKSDQPQHF. DNA of the CDR3: TGCGCCAGCAGCCCCCGCCGGGAGAGCAGGAAGAGCGATCAGCCCCAGCATTTT.

The CDR3 region has the DNA TGTGCCAGCAGCTTCGGGGGTGCCTACAATGAGCAGTTCTTC. It codes for CASSFGGAYNEQFF. This sequence joins TRBV6-5 and TRBJ2-1; a possible D gene is TRBD2 (6 bases). Germline CDR1 MNHEY, CDR2 SVGAGI. The CDR3 sequence is 14 residues long. Trimming shortened V by 6 bases and J by 2 bases, and 11 bases separated the two germline ends.

This clone has only one observation. The chain combines TRBV9 with TRBJ1-3; D is perhaps TRBD1 (6 bases). Trimming cost V 4 bases and J 0 bases, with 11 bases left between them. The CDR3 contains 15 residues. Germline V gene sequence: CDR1 SGDLS, CDR2 YYNGEE. The CDR3 DNA is TGTGCCAGCAGCCCGACAGGCAGCTCTGGAAACACCATATATTTT. Amino acid sequence: CASSPTGSSGNTIYF.

The chain recombines TRBV27 with TRBJ2-7, with D hard to call. The CDR3 consists of 13 residues. The V gene's germline CDR1 is MNHEY and CDR2 SMNVEV (reference sequence). V dropped 5 bases and J dropped 2 bases, with 10 bases sitting between them. The CDR3 DNA sequence: TGTGCCAGCAGTCGCCGCCAGGCCTACGAGCAGTACTTC. This codes for CASSRRQAYEQYF.

The J gene is TRBJ2-1, the V gene TRBV25-1; 8 nucleotides align to TRBD1. CDR3 length: 15 residues. The trim removed 3 bases at V and 4 bases at J, leaving 5 bases unmatched. Germline V gives CDR1 MGHDK, CDR2 SYGVNS. CDR3 residues: CASSDAGTGYNEQFF. The CDR3 DNA reads as TGTGCCAGCAGTGACGCCGGGACAGGATACAATGAGCAGTTCTTC.

This clone came up once. V is TRBV30 and J is TRBJ2-4; the D is unclear. The CDR3 sequence is 15 residues long. Trimming removed 2 bases from V and 0 bases from J, with 11 bases in between. Looked up from germline, CDR1 is GTSNPN and CDR2 is SVGIG (reference sequence). CDR3: CAWSPWASAKNIQYF. The CDR3, as DNA: TGTGCCTGGAGTCCGTGGGCGTCAGCCAAAAACATTCAGTACTTC.

The chain is built from TRBV18 and TRBJ1-1; no reliable D call. The V gene lost 0 bases and the J gene lost 1 base, with 6 bases spanning the gap. The CDR3 runs 14 residues. From germline, CDR1 is KGHSH and CDR2 LQKENI. Here the CDR3 DNA reads TGTGCCAGCTCACCACCTTCACAGAACACTGAAGCTTTCTTT. Translating gives CASSPPSQNTEAFF.

CDR3 protein: CASSFLLPGADTQYF. The CDR3 DNA follows: TGTGCCAGCAGCTTCCTCCTTCCGGGGGCAGATACGCAGTATTTT. V and J are TRBV11-2 and TRBJ2-3; possible D gene TRBD2, 6 bases. Per the germline V gene, CDR1 is SGHAT and CDR2 is FQNNGV. The CDR3 length is 15 residues. Trimming removed 3 bases at V and 4 bases at J, with 14 bases between.

J is TRBJ1-1 and V is TRBV28, with TRBD1 matching 7 bases. J was trimmed by 3 bases and V by 0 bases; bases with no gene match: 22. The CDR3 covers 21 residues. Germline V CDR1 and CDR2: MDHEN, SYDVKM. The CDR3 loop is CASSLWPGMATRGRGDTEAFF. The CDR3 nucleotides read TGTGCCAGCAGTTTATGGCCCGGTATGGCTACGAGGGGGCGCGGGGACACTGAAGCTTTCTTT.